The 11 T cell receptor beta chains given below trace back to one sample, sequenced in a study of T-cell memory formation after mild COVID-19. MiXCR, applied by TCRdb to the 5' RACE reads, yields one record per CDR3 protein. This table holds 90,000 to 120,000 distinct CDR3 sequences, around 10% found once. The material sequenced was PBMCs or a T cell subset sorted from them (not recorded which). All receptors come from a man aged 18 to 29 who had mild COVID-19 (a few samples of this study predate the infection). Cell type and time point are not known.

This clonotype was counted at least ten times. The chain carries TRBV29-1 and TRBJ2-4; D may be TRBD1 or TRBD2 (5 bases each). The CDR3 sequence is 13 residues long. Germline V gives CDR1 SQVTM, CDR2 ANQGSEA. V was pared by 6 bases and J by 1 base, with 10 bases between. For the CDR3, the DNA is TGCAGCGTCCGATGGGGGGCCAAAAACATTCAGTACTTC. It yields the protein CSVRWGAKNIQYF.

Worth noting for this clonotype: No conserved phenylalanine or tryptophan ends this CDR3, so it is likely a read error. This chain uses TRBV7-9 with TRBJ2-7; the match to TRBD1 covers 7 bases. Germline CDR1 SEHNR, CDR2 FQNEAQ (reference sequence). This CDR3 spans 15 amino acids. The V segment lost 4 bases and the J segment 0 bases; nucleotides outside the gene matches: 6. CDR3 nucleotide sequence: TGTGCCAGCAGCTCCAAGACAGGGAACTCCTACGAGCAGTACTTA. It specifies CASSSKTGNSYEQYL.

This chain uses TRBV6-2 or TRBV6-3 with TRBJ1-5; no reliable D call. This CDR3 region has 17 residues. V dropped 2 bases and J dropped 0 bases, with 14 bases sitting between them. Germline CDR1 MNHEY, CDR2 SVGEGT. DNA of the CDR3: TGTGCCAGCAGTTACCTCGCGGCACCATATAGCAATCAGCCCCAGCATTTT. Amino acids: CASSYLAAPYSNQPQHF.

This clonotype was counted many times. The rearrangement joins TRBV19 to TRBJ2-1, with 7 bases identical to TRBD2. CDR3 length: 16 residues. The V gene's germline CDR1 is LNHDA and CDR2 SQIVND (reference sequence). V gave up 2 bases and J gave up 5 bases; unmatched junction bases: 9. The CDR3 DNA follows: TGTGCCAGTAGTATAACCCCGAGCGGGGCGAACAATGAGCAGTTCTTC. Protein product: CASSITPSGANNEQFF. The whole variable domain, filled in from reference TRBV19 and TRBJ2-1, reads DGGITQSPKYLFRKEGQNVTLSCEQNLNHDAMYWYRQDPGQGLRLIYYSQIVNDFQKGDIAEGYSVSREKKESFPLTVTSAQKNPTAFYLCASSITPSGANNEQFFGPGTRLTVL.

This clonotype was counted a few times. The V gene is TRBV11-2, the J gene TRBJ2-1; D may be TRBD2 (6 bases). Germline loops: CDR1 SGHAT, CDR2 FQNNGV. The CDR3 covers 16 residues. V lost 5 bases and J lost 1, with 15 bases in between. The CDR3: CASSRAGTGSYNEQFF. The CDR3 DNA is TGTGCCAGCAGCCGGGCGGGGACGGGTTCCTACAATGAGCAGTTCTTC.

The chain combines TRBV19 with TRBJ2-2, with D possibly being TRBD2 (5 bases). The CDR3 length is 13 residues. The V end was cut by 7 bases, the J end by 2 bases, with 8 bases between. Germline loops: CDR1 LNHDA, CDR2 SQIVND (reference sequence). The CDR3 DNA sequence: TGTGCCAGTAACGGACTCAACACCGGGGAGCTGTTTTTT. Translation gives CASNGLNTGELFF.

For this clonotype: This could be a read error, since a much larger clone is one nucleotide away. The chain combines TRBV6-2 or TRBV6-3 with TRBJ2-6; no clear D. Germline V gene lookup returns CDR1 MNHEY and CDR2 SVGEGT. The CDR3 is made up of 12 amino acids. Trimming removed 5 bases at V and 2 bases at J, with 1 base between. The CDR3 DNA reads as TGTGCCAGCAGTACTGGGGCCAACGTCCTGACTTTC. Amino acids: CASSTGANVLTF.

J is TRBJ1-2 and V is TRBV7-2, with TRBD1 identical over 7 bases. The CDR3 covers 16 residues. With V trimmed by 0 bases and J by 2 bases, 6 bases remained unmatched. The germline CDR1 and CDR2 sequences are SGHTA and FQGNSA. The CDR3 sequence is CASSLALRGRNYGYTF. The CDR3 DNA is TGTGCCAGCAGCTTAGCGCTAAGGGGGCGGAACTATGGCTACACCTTC.

Only a few counts were recorded for this clonotype. This chain joins TRBV21-1 and TRBJ2-6; the table's TRBD1 call for D was not verified on the DNA. TRBV21-1 is a recognized pseudogene. The length of the CDR3 is 18 residues. The CDR3 DNA is TGTGCCAGCAGCAAATTGGGAGACAGGGGTTCTGGGGCCAACGTCCTGACTTTC. It specifies CASSKLGDRGSGANVLTF.

This clonotype was observed many times. The V gene is TRBV15, the J gene TRBJ1-1; 9 bases are shared with TRBD1. From germline, CDR1 is LNHNV and CDR2 YYDKDF (reference sequence). V was pared by 4 bases and J by 10 bases, with 10 bases of the junction left unmatched. CDR3 length: 14 residues. CDR3 coding DNA: TGTGCCACCAGCACCGGACAGGGGATCTGGCGAGCTTTCTTT. This translates into CATSTGQGIWRAFF.

The CDR3 here is CASRPDRTPAEQFF. CDR3 sequence (DNA): TGTGCCAGCAGGCCCGACAGGACCCCAGCCGAGCAGTTCTTC. The V gene is TRBV12-3 or TRBV12-4, the J gene TRBJ2-1; D perhaps matches TRBD1 (6 bases). Deletions cut 6 bases from V and 10 bases from J, with 19 bases between. The CDR3 has 14 residues.